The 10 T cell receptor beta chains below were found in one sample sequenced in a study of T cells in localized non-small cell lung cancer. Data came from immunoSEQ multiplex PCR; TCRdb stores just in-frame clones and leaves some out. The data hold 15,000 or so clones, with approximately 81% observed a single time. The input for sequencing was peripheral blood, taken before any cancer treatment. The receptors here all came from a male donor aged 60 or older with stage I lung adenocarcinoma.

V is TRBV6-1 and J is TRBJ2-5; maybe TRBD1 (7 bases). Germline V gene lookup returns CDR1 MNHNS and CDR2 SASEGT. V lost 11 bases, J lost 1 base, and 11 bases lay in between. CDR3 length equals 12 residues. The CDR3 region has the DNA TGTGCCGGGGGGACAGTCCAAGAGACCCAGTACTTC. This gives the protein CAGGTVQETQYF.

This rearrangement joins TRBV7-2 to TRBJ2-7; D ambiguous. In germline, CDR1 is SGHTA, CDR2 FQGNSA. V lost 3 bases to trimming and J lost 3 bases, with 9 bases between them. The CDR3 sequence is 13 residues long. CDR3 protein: CASSLLPSYEQYF. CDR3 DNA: TGTGCCAGCAGCTTGTTGCCCAGCTACGAGCAGTACTTC.

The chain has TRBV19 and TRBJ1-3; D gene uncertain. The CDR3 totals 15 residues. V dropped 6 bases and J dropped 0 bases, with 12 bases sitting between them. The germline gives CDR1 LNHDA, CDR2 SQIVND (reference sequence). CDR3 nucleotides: TGTGCCAGTAGCGACAACCAGAGCTCTGGAAACACCATATATTTT. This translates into CASSDNQSSGNTIYF.

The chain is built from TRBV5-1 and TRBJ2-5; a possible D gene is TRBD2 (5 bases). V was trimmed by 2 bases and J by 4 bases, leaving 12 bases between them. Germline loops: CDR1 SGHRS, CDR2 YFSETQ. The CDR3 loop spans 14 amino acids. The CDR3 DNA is TGCGCCAGCAGCTTAGCTGAAGGAGGAGAGACCCAGTACTTC. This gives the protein CASSLAEGGETQYF.

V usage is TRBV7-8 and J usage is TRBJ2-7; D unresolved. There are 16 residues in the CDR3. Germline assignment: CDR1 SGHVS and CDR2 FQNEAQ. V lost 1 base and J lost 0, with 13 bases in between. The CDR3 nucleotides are TGTGCCAGCAGCTTAGGGCCCTCGCGTTTCTCCTACGAGCAGTACTTC. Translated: CASSLGPSRFSYEQYF.

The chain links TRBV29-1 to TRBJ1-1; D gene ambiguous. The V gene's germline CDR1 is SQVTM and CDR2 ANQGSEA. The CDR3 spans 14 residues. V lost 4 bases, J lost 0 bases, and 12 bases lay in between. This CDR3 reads CSVAGYPLNTEAFF. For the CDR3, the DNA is TGCAGCGTTGCGGGGTATCCCTTGAACACTGAAGCTTTCTTT.

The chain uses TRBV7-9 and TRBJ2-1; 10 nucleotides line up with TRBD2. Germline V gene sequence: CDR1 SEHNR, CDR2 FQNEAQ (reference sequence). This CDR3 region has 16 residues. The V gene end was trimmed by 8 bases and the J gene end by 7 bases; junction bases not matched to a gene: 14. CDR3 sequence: CASSPRGASGSNEQFF. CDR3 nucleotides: TGTGCCAGCTCCCCCCGAGGGGCTAGCGGGAGTAATGAGCAGTTCTTC.

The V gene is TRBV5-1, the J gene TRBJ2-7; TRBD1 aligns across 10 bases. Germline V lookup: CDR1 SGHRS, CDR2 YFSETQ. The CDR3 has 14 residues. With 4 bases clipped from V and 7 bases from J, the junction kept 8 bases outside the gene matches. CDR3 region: CASSPDRGEQEQYF. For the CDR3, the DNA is TGCGCCAGCAGCCCGGACAGGGGGGAGCAGGAGCAGTACTTC. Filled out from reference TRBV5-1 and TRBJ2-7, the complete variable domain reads KAGVTQTPRYLIKTRGQQVTLSCSPISGHRSVSWYQQTPGQGLQFLFEYFSETQRNKGNFPGRFSGRQFSNSRSEMNVSTLELGDSALYLCASSPDRGEQEQYFGPGTRLTVT.

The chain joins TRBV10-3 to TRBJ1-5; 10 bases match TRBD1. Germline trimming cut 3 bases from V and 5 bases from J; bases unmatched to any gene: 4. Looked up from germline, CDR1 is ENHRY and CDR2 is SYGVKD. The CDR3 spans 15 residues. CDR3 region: CAISDSDRGYQPQHF. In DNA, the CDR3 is TGTGCCATCAGTGACTCGGACAGGGGGTATCAGCCCCAGCATTTT.

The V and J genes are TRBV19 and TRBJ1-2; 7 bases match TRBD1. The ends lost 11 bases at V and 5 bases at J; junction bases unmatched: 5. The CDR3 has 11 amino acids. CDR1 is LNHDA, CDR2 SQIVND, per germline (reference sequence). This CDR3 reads CAAGQLYGYTF. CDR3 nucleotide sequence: TGTGCCGCGGGACAGTTATATGGCTACACCTTC. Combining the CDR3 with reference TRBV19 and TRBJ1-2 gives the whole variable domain DGGITQSPKYLFRKEGQNVTLSCEQNLNHDAMYWYRQDPGQGLRLIYYSQIVNDFQKGDIAEGYSVSREKKESFPLTVTSAQKNPTAFYLCAAGQLYGYTFGSGTRLTVV.